These T cell receptor beta chains were read from a single sample in a study of T-cell memory formation after mild COVID-19. TCRdb ran MiXCR on the 5' RACE reads and lists one entry per CDR3 protein. Among about 430,000 distinct CDR3 sequences listed, roughly 26% were seen once. The material sequenced was PBMCs or a T cell subset sorted from them (not recorded which). These receptors all come from an adult woman who had mild COVID-19 (a few samples of this study predate the infection). Cell type and time point are not known. Each CDR3 is given with its conserved first and last residue. Fields, in order: V gene, J gene, CDR3 protein.

>TRBV7-9|TRBJ1-6
CASSSRQTGANSPLHF
>TRBV24-1|TRBJ2-3
CATSERASGRSGDTQYF
>TRBV24-1|TRBJ2-7
CATSDSVTYEQYF
>TRBV5-4|TRBJ1-1
CASSLEEVMAPGLVGAAVEAFF
>TRBV5-1|TRBJ2-3
CASSAPREGTDTQYF
>TRBV12-3/TRBV12-4|TRBJ2-7
CASSSGTTYEQYF
>TRBV9|TRBJ2-7
CASSVVVSGGAHEQYF
>TRBV13|TRBJ2-2
CASSLSRRDPGELFF
>TRBV30|TRBJ1-1
CAWSPSGRVNTEAFF
>TRBV29-1|TRBJ1-2
CSVGPNSGYGYTF
>TRBV24-1|TRBJ2-3
CATSDLSGGATDTQYF
>TRBV10-1|TRBJ2-1
CASSESASGRVPYNEQFF
>TRBV2|TRBJ2-5
CASFTGMRETQYF
>TRBV4-3|TRBJ2-1
CASSQDRRGLREGNEQFF
>TRBV6-1|TRBJ2-2
CASSELAGGTGELFF
>TRBV6-5|TRBJ1-3
CASSIARGTSGNTIYF
>TRBV20-1|TRBJ2-4
CSASKTTGRPKNIQYF
>TRBV4-2|TRBJ1-1
CASHGGSWMNTEAFF
>TRBV4-3|TRBJ2-5
CASSFIAGGMETQYF
>TRBV7-9|TRBJ1-3
CASSSPELGNTIYF
>TRBV4-1|TRBJ1-2
CASSQVDSAAYYGYTF
>TRBV2|TRBJ1-3
CAGATGLPGNTIYF
>TRBV12-3/TRBV12-4|TRBJ2-3
CASSLGGRADTQYF
>TRBV2|TRBJ2-1
CASSEGLNNEQFF